Below are 18 T cell receptor beta chains sequenced from a single sample in a study of T cell responses to AZD1222 COVID-19 vaccine. Using immunoSEQ multiplex PCR, the repertoire was profiled, and TCRdb retains in-frame clones only, with some absent. The sample holds approximately 150,000 clones, about 91% seen once. The material was peripheral blood, obtained on day 0 of AZD1222 vaccination. Receptor source: an adult in good health.

The rearrangement uses TRBV18 and TRBJ1-1; 9 bases fit TRBD1. Germline CDR1 and CDR2: KGHSH and LQKENI. V was clipped by 3 bases and J by 6 bases; unmatched bases: 5. The CDR3 consists of 14 residues. The CDR3 coding sequence is TGTGCCAGCTCACCTCGGGACAGGGCGGCTGAAGCTTTCTTT. Translation gives CASSPRDRAAEAFF.

The V gene is TRBV30, the J gene TRBJ1-5; no definite D call. Germline CDR1 and CDR2: GTSNPN and SVGIG (reference sequence). The CDR3 length is 13 residues. Trimming removed 0 bases from V and 4 bases from J, with 7 bases in between. CDR3 in amino acids: CAWSVARNQPQHF. CDR3 DNA sequence: TGTGCCTGGAGTGTAGCGAGGAATCAGCCCCAGCATTTT.

The gene calls are TRBV6-4 and TRBJ2-5, with TRBD2 as a possible D gene (6 bases). The germline CDR1 and CDR2 sequences are MRHNA and SNTAGT. The CDR3 loop spans 12 amino acids. The V gene lost 10 bases and the J gene lost 7 bases, with 16 bases spanning the gap. CDR3 loop: CATRGTGGTQYF. The CDR3 DNA reads TGTGCCACAAGAGGGACTGGGGGGACCCAGTACTTC.

A single count supports this clone. The chain carries TRBV5-6 and TRBJ1-6, with D hard to call. V lost 4 bases and J 5 bases, leaving 10 bases between the germline ends. Germline loops: CDR1 SGHDT, CDR2 YYEEEE. The CDR3 runs to 14 residues. The CDR3 region is CASSRIGNNSPLHF. The CDR3 DNA sequence: TGTGCCAGCAGCCGAATCGGTAATAATTCACCCCTCCACTTT.

V is TRBV5-1 and J is TRBJ1-1; D gene unclear. V was cut by 2 bases and J by 0 bases, with 8 bases left in between. This CDR3 region has 14 residues. Germline V gene lookup returns CDR1 SGHRS and CDR2 YFSETQ. CDR3 sequence: CASSFDGLNTEAFF. CDR3 nucleotides: TGCGCCAGCAGCTTCGACGGGTTGAACACTGAAGCTTTCTTT.

The chain combines TRBV12-5 with TRBJ2-7, with D possibly being TRBD1 or TRBD2 (5 bases each). The CDR3 consists of 16 residues. Trimming cost V 0 bases and J 1 base, with 13 bases left between them. Germline loops: CDR1 LGHNT, CDR2 FRNRAP. Written as DNA, the CDR3 is TGTGCTAGTGGTTTGGTCCTCGGGACGAATTCCTACGAGCAGTACTTC. Amino acid sequence: CASGLVLGTNSYEQYF.

V usage is TRBV27 and J usage is TRBJ1-5; D might be TRBD1 (6 bases). CDR1 and CDR2 from the germline V gene are MNHEY and SMNVEV (reference sequence). The CDR3 is made up of 15 amino acids. Deletions cut 5 bases from V and 6 bases from J, with 17 bases between. The CDR3 sequence is CASSPQGGASQPQHF. The CDR3 DNA reads as TGTGCCAGCAGTCCCCAAGGGGGGGCTTCTCAGCCCCAGCATTTT.

The sample holds a few counts of this clone. The chain carries TRBV5-1 and TRBJ2-7, with D possibly TRBD2 on 6 matching bases. V gave up 4 bases and J gave up 3 bases, with 20 bases separating them. Germline V lookup: CDR1 SGHRS, CDR2 YFSETQ. The CDR3 has 16 residues. In nucleotides, the CDR3 is TGCGCCAGCAGCCTTACGGGACTCCCTCCATTCTACGAGCAGTACTTC. It yields the protein CASSLTGLPPFYEQYF. Full variable domain (outside the CDR3, taken from reference TRBV5-1 and TRBJ2-7): KAGVTQTPRYLIKTRGQQVTLSCSPISGHRSVSWYQQTPGQGLQFLFEYFSETQRNKGNFPGRFSGRQFSNSRSEMNVSTLELGDSALYLCASSLTGLPPFYEQYFGPGTRLTVT.

Here the CDR3 DNA reads TGTGCCAGCAGCGTAGCGCAGGGAGGATCACCCCTCCACTTT. It translates to CASSVAQGGSPLHF. The chain has TRBV9 and TRBJ1-6; tentative D call: TRBD1 (5 bases). The germline V gene has CDR1 SGDLS and CDR2 YYNGEE. The CDR3 consists of 14 residues. V was shortened by 0 bases and J by 10 bases, with 11 bases between the two germline ends.

This clone was seen once. V is TRBV12-5 and J is TRBJ2-2, with 9 bases identical to TRBD2. In germline, CDR1 is LGHNT, CDR2 FRNRAP. The CDR3 has 14 residues. Trimming removed 9 bases from V and 1 base from J; junction bases left unmatched: 3. Written as DNA, the CDR3 is TGTGCTAGCGGTAGCGGGGGGAACACCGGGGAGCTGTTTTTT. It yields the protein CASGSGGNTGELFF.

For the CDR3, the DNA is TGTGCCAGCAGCTTGGACCACAGGGACCTCACCGGGGAGCTGTTTTTT. Encoded protein: CASSLDHRDLTGELFF. The rearrangement links TRBV5-5 to TRBJ2-2, with D possibly being TRBD1 (6 bases). The CDR3 totals 16 residues. The V and J ends lost 0 bases and 4 bases respectively, with 13 bases between them. Germline lookup yields CDR1 SGHKS and CDR2 YYEKEE (reference sequence).

The gene calls are TRBV11-1 and TRBJ1-1; D perhaps matches TRBD1 (5 bases). From germline, CDR1 is SGHAT and CDR2 FQDESV (reference sequence). Trimming stripped 5 bases from V and 4 bases from J, with 17 bases between. The CDR3 runs to 15 residues. The CDR3 here is CASSPTVTGFTEAFF. For the CDR3, the DNA is TGTGCCAGCAGCCCCACGGTTACAGGATTCACTGAAGCTTTCTTT.

This chain connects TRBV2 to TRBJ2-3; 8 nucleotides match TRBD2. Germline-derived CDR1 and CDR2 are SNHLY and FYNNEI. The trim removed 4 bases at V and 0 bases at J, leaving 6 bases unmatched. The CDR3 has 16 amino acids. CDR3 sequence reads: CASSVAGGSSTDTQYF. The CDR3 bases are TGTGCCAGCAGTGTGGCGGGGGGCTCGAGCACAGATACGCAGTATTTT.

This clone was counted a single time. The V and J genes are TRBV4-1 and TRBJ2-2, with 11 positions matching TRBD2. Trimming at V came to 5 bases and at J to 1 base, leaving 6 bases not matched to a gene. CDR1 is MGHRA and CDR2 is YSYEKL in the germline V gene. This CDR3 spans 17 amino acids. CDR3 residues: CASSKLGTSGNTGELFF. CDR3 DNA: TGCGCCAGCAGCAAACTCGGGACTAGCGGGAACACCGGGGAGCTGTTTTTT.

The rearrangement uses TRBV4-1 and TRBJ1-5, with D hard to call. Germline CDR1 MGHRA, CDR2 YSYEKL. V dropped 0 bases and J dropped 3 bases, with 6 bases sitting between them. CDR3 length: 14 residues. The CDR3 sequence is CASSQDRINQPQHF. The CDR3 nucleotides read TGCGCCAGCAGCCAAGACAGGATCAATCAGCCCCAGCATTTT.

The CDR3 loop reads CASSEGNRNSPLHF. The CDR3 coding sequence is TGTGCCAGCAGTGAGGGGAATAGGAATTCACCCCTCCACTTT. The chain has TRBV2 and TRBJ1-6; the D is unclear. The CDR3 contains 14 residues. Trimming shortened V by 3 bases and J by 7 bases, and 10 bases separated the two germline ends. CDR1 is SNHLY, CDR2 FYNNEI, per germline.

The rearrangement links TRBV18 to TRBJ1-3; the D gene is possibly TRBD1 (5 bases). The germline gives CDR1 KGHSH, CDR2 LQKENI. The CDR3 spans 14 residues. Trimming cost V 2 bases and J 2 bases, with 7 bases left between them. The DNA of the CDR3 is TGTGCCAGCTCACCAGGGGGTGCTGGAAACACCATATATTTT. It translates to CASSPGGAGNTIYF.

The chain couples TRBV7-2 to TRBJ2-1; 9 bases are a match to TRBD2. V shed 2 bases, J shed 15 bases, and the junction held 11 bases outside the gene matches. This CDR3 is 14 amino acids long. Germline values: CDR1 SGHTA, CDR2 FQGNSA. The CDR3 DNA follows: TGTGCCAGCAGCTTAACGACTAGCGGAGGGGGTCCGTTCTTC. It encodes CASSLTTSGGGPFF.